This T cell receptor beta chain was identified during a study of CD8+CD57+ T cells in acquired aplastic anemia. On the study more broadly: When averaged, DNA from sorted CD4+ and CD8+ cells came to about 3 ug. Findings of the study overall: The number of CD8+ CDR3 sequences shared by patients and controls was twenty-nine.

This clonotype has more than one count but fewer than ten. Its antigen is currently unknown. Trimming took 5 bases from V and 7 from J; bases not matched to a gene: 3. Per the germline V gene, CDR1 is KGHSH and CDR2 is LQKENI. This CDR3 is 13 amino acids long. Genomic DNA, the template, was used for profiling of the TCR beta VDJ and CDR3. TCRdb passed the reads through MiXCR, listing each CDR3 protein once. There are about 160,000 distinct CDR3 sequences in the sample; 40% to 60% occur only once, and roughly 30% lies in the top ten. In patients chosen for sequencing, flow cytometry had shown CD8+CD57+ cell expansion. Patients were therapy-naive when their blood was sampled.

The chain employs TRBV18 and TRBJ2-2, with 8 positions matching TRBD1. The source material was sorted CD4+, CD8+, or CD8+CD57+ T cells (not recorded which) from PBMCs. The receptor was isolated from a human donor with aplastic anemia. The CDR3: CASSSGGNGELFF. Here the CDR3 DNA reads TGTGCCAGCTCATCAGGGGGCAACGGGGAGCTGTTTTTT.